This T cell receptor (beta chain) was sequenced for a study of cytomegalovirus exposure and HLA in healthy donors listed by TCRdb under 2017. A note on the overall study: In an earlier analysis of 587 of the donors, 276 Gb of sequence data and 90 million to 120 million unique TCR beta sequences from some 170 million T cells were reported. In a later analysis, previously published TCR beta repertoires from 600 to 850 donors were re-analyzed and high-resolution HLA genotyping was added so that TCR occurrence patterns could be studied. HLA typing included class I and class II loci at four-digit resolution. Typing coverage differed by locus: A, B, C, DRB1 and DQB1 were typed in roughly 620-630 donors, DQA1 in 522, DPA1 in 600 to 610, and DPB1 in 400 to 480. Rather than drawing on any new phenotypic data, the later analysis identified candidate immune exposures from TCR beta sequences and the way those sequences occurred across donors. Roughly 300 gigabases of sequencing data and around 80 million unique TCR sequences made up an early release that covered nearly 650 HLA-typed donors. In a later genetic analysis, genome-wide SNP genotypes for about 55% of the 666 donors were used, and that subset was treated as a discovery cohort. Among some 400 genotyped donors of the cohort, an average of around 240,000 unique TCR beta nucleotide sequences were sequenced per donor, roughly a sixth of them non-productive. All discovery cohort repertoires had been generated using a single sequencing platform. Because of strong linkage in the cohort, five DR-DQ haplotypes were treated as single units for association and clustering. To predict cytomegalovirus infection status, the study brought together high-throughput TCR immunosequencing, statistical association of individual TCRs with disease status, and machine learning. Of the 300 to 400 genotyped donors, approximately 83% fell in the genetic ancestry cluster associated with self-reported Caucasian donors. Donor age, sex, ethnicity and CMV serostatus were compiled together with the repertoire data. The aim of the study was to test whether cataloging public T cell receptors could identify signatures of past pathogen exposure. Using immunosequencing, the study profiled T cell repertoires from about 620 subjects and related those repertoires to cytomegalovirus serostatus. To decide whether each TCR beta V gene segment behaved as functional or pseudogenic, an earlier analysis of fewer than 750 of the donors relied on high-throughput TCR beta sequencing. In addition to the first cohort of roughly 700 subjects, a separate validation cohort of over 90 different subjects was used. Results the study describes overall, beyond this receptor: Assigning TCR associations to individual alleles was difficult when HLA alleles, especially DR and DQ, strongly co-occurred. Compared with the approximately 700-donor mean, donors in an Asian-associated ancestry cluster had fewer N-insertions in productive TCRs, according to a later genetic analysis. The sequencing pipeline was judged likely to have produced a cluster of highly shared sequence variants as a technical artifact. In a later analysis, HLA-associated TCR beta chains showed more clonal expansion and lower generation probabilities than non-associated chains that were equally common. Correlated functional status among segregating V segments might reflect linkage disequilibrium, but an unknown experimental factor could not be ruled out. Because HLA typing was unavailable for some donors at each locus, only the typed subset was used in association tests. The study listed approximately 150 TCR beta chains as associated with cytomegalovirus. In a later analysis, TCR association rates were found to vary across HLA loci, with the most associated TCRs seen for DRB1 alleles and the fewest for HLA-C alleles. A later analysis associated 15,000 to 20,000 TCR beta sequences with specific HLA alleles at a false discovery rate of 0.05. The classifier was reported to diagnose cytomegalovirus status with high specificity and sensitivity in both the original and validation cohorts. The authors suggested that the approach could potentially be extended to other disease states and immunological phenotypes. The presence/absence analyses assumed that sequencing depth was roughly uniform across donors, and that assumption may not be true. A later analysis reported that several top co-occurrence clusters appeared linked to parvovirus B19, influenza, CMV and Epstein-Barr virus. For the cohort, immune exposure information was limited to CMV serostatus. An association between a missense DCLRE1C variant and V-gene and J-gene trimming of TCR beta chains was found in a later genetic analysis and replicated in an independent cohort. Only TCR beta chains were sequenced in this cohort, and the absence of alpha or paired-chain data limited detectable features. Because counts were too low, roughly 17 rarely observed V segments, including chromosome 9 orphons, were left out of the earlier analysis of approximately 500 of the donors. Some IMGT-functional V segments, including TRBV6-2 and TRBV6-3, could not be distinguished by the 87-base-pair reads and were therefore excluded. Most TCR sequences were seen in very few donors, while some public TCRs were found in many individuals. A further reported finding was that TCR beta sequences accurately predicted the HLA-A and HLA-B alleles for most subjects in the first cohort. In an earlier analysis of roughly 500 of the donors, most TCR beta V segments appeared in productive rearrangements about 87% or about 30% of the time, broadly matching IMGT annotations. In vitro tests confirmed that three of the cytomegalovirus-associated TCR beta chains recognize cytomegalovirus antigens. A later analysis found that most CMV-associated TCR beta chains appeared HLA-restricted, with HLA associations seemingly driven largely by CMV exposure.

The cohort was made up of hundreds of healthy bone marrow donors. At the time of sampling, every cohort member was nominally healthy, though immune exposures that went unrecorded were likely present. The donor tested CMV seronegative and was one of the 352 seronegative cohort members. Each donor provided a peripheral blood sample, and peripheral blood mononuclear cells were used for TCR beta sequencing. Genomic DNA extraction from the blood cell samples was performed with the Qiagen DNeasy Blood Extraction Kit. In the case of this clone: Its antigen target is currently unknown. Within one base of it there is no much larger clone, and no base qualities were kept.

The receptor library was made with the immunoSEQ multiplex PCR assay. The multiplex PCR relied on a mix of 60 forward primers for TCR Vbeta segments and 13 reverse primers for TCR Jbeta segments. The CDR3 region of rearranged TCR beta genes was amplified from genomic DNA with a multiplex PCR assay. The amplified TCR beta libraries were sequenced on the Illumina HiSeq System as 87-base-pair reads. Processing in the source paper ran as follows. In a later analysis, some 80 million unique TCR beta chains were counted across the roughly 700 repertoires, and roughly 10 million of these chains were shared by at least two donors. Raw reads were error-corrected and collapsed into unique sequences with a nearest-neighbor algorithm that merged closely related sequences to remove PCR and sequencing errors. Alignment of CDR3 sequences to IMGT reference sequences was used to assign V, D and J gene segments. For a sequence to be retained, a match of at least six nucleotides to both a V gene segment and a J gene segment was required. A rearrangement counted as productive if the CDR3 had no stop codons and remained in frame with V and J, and every other rearrangement counted as non-productive. CDR3 was defined according to IMGT convention as the region running from the second conserved V-encoded cysteine to the conserved J-encoded phenylalanine. Sequences without an unambiguous match to a single V gene segment were excluded from the earlier analysis of 587 of the donors. An earlier analysis of a few hundred of the donors classified V segments as functional when productive rearrangements were above 56.7% and as segregating when the standard deviation between donors was above 5%. A statistical classification framework was built for diagnosing cytomegalovirus status from the catalog of TCR beta chain sequences. In a later analysis, TCR nucleotide sequences were compared against IMGT/GENE-DB human TR gene sequences so that V and J genes could be assigned. The TCRdist pipeline was used in a later analysis to assign CDR3 sequences and most-parsimonious VDJ recombination scenarios. A later analysis defined each TCR beta chain by its CDR3 amino acid sequence plus V-gene family, and excluded reads lacking a unique V-gene family. A later analysis removed 500 to 650 highly shared, low-generation-probability nucleotide sequences to deal with suspected cross-contamination and a sequencing artifact. In a later analysis, a clonal expansion index was calculated for each public chain from normalized within-repertoire ranks of inferred template counts. In a later analysis, generation probabilities were computed using a VDJ recombination model fitted to out-of-frame rearrangements, and the results were checked against IGoR. Hypergeometric tests were used in a later analysis to score TCR-TCR, TCR-HLA and TCR-CMV co-occurrence, with a repertoire-size bias correction applied to the TCR pairs. A later analysis estimated false discovery rates by permuting HLA or CMV assignments 20 times. A later analysis grouped co-occurring TCRs with DBSCAN, adding TCRdist sequence similarity when clustering within HLA-allele-positive subsets. For co-occurrence clustering, repertoires with fewer than 30,000 or more than 120,000 public chains were excluded, along with five or six repertoires with anomalous nucleotide sharing. The table comes from immuneACCESS by way of TCRdb, which keeps in-frame sequences with V and J called. Part of the clones is missing from these tables; in studies checked, under half for an unresolved V gene and the rest for unknown reasons. That table is the source of V, J and clone size, and D and trimming were worked out from the DNA. This sample holds more than 110,000 clones; 60% to 80% were observed only once. The top ten clones comprise approximately 1.6% of the sample.

CDR1 and CDR2 (MDHEN, SYDVKM) derive from the germline V gene. V was cut back by 1 base and J by 4 bases, leaving a gap of 13 bases between them. The CDR3 runs 15 amino acids, cysteine and phenylalanine included. Left in the record is the CDR3 DNA by itself, 45 bases read in frame from the first base. This sequence originates from a woman aged 25 to 45 in good health and CMV-seronegative. The sample was PBMCs. The chain was built from TRBV28 and TRBJ1-2, and TRBD1 may be the D gene, going by 6 matching bases. The CDR3 loop reads CASSLLWGLSYGYTF. Here is the DNA: TGTGCCAGCAGTTTATTATGGGGGCTTAGCTATGGCTACACCTTC.